Below are 21 T cell receptor beta chains sequenced from a single sample in a study of blood T cell repertoires in COVID-19. Clones were sequenced by immunoSEQ multiplex PCR, and TCRdb holds only the in-frame ones, with some missing. The sample has 150,000 to 250,000 clones, about 90% seen once; the top ten hold approximately 2.2%. Sequencing used PBMCs or T cells enriched from blood (not recorded which). The receptors come from a woman aged 30 to 39 who had recovered from COVID-19.

This chain links TRBV7-3 with TRBJ2-1, with 8 bases lining up with TRBD2. The trim removed 5 bases at V and 3 bases at J, leaving 6 bases unmatched. Germline CDR1 is SGHTA and CDR2 is FQGTGA. The CDR3 sequence is 15 residues long. The CDR3 DNA reads TGTGCCAGCAGCCCATTAGCGGGAAGCTACAATGAGCAGTTCTTC. This codes for CASSPLAGSYNEQFF.

The V call is TRBV7-9, the J call TRBJ2-2; D may be TRBD1 (5 bases). The length of the CDR3 is 14 residues. Germline CDR1 reads SEHNR; CDR2 reads FQNEAQ (reference sequence). V lost 5 bases to trimming and J lost 2 bases, with 9 bases between them. The CDR3 region is CASSPGINTGELFF. The CDR3, as DNA: TGTGCCAGCAGCCCAGGGATAAACACCGGGGAGCTGTTTTTT.

This clone is a singleton in its sample. At one end the junction does not follow the germline gene, possibly because of a read error. V usage is TRBV4-2 and J usage is TRBJ1-1; D gene unclear. This CDR3 region has 14 residues. CDR1 is LGHNA and CDR2 is YNFKEQ in the germline V gene. The CDR3 here is CASSKDLWNTEAFF. The CDR3 coding sequence is TGTGCCAGCAGCAAAGATTTATGGAACACTGAAGCTTTCTTT.

The chain joins TRBV5-4 to TRBJ2-7, with D perhaps TRBD1 (6 bases). In germline, CDR1 is SGHNT, CDR2 YYREEE (reference sequence). V dropped 0 bases and J dropped 1 base, with 8 bases sitting between them. This CDR3 contains 14 residues. CDR3 nucleotide sequence: TGTGCCAGCAGCTTGGGACAGGAGTCCTACGAGCAGTACTTC. Translating gives CASSLGQESYEQYF.

The chain carries TRBV9 and TRBJ2-1, with 12 bases identical to TRBD2. V was pared by 3 bases and J by 2 bases, with 0 bases of the junction left unmatched. The CDR3 length is 15 residues. Germline CDR1 reads SGDLS; CDR2 reads YYNGEE. For the CDR3, the DNA is TGTGCCAGCAGCGCTAGCGGGAGGGCCTACAATGAGCAGTTCTTC. It translates to CASSASGRAYNEQFF.

The V gene is TRBV7-9, the J gene TRBJ1-5; D possibly corresponds to TRBD1 (6 bases). In germline, CDR1 is SEHNR, CDR2 FQNEAQ (reference sequence). V was pared by 5 bases and J by 5 bases, with 13 bases between. The CDR3 extends over 14 amino acids. CDR3 nucleotide sequence: TGTGCCAGCAGCCTACAGGGTCCGGATCAGCCCCAGCATTTT. Its translation: CASSLQGPDQPQHF.

The chain is built from TRBV6-5 and TRBJ1-2; 9 bases align to TRBD1. This CDR3 spans 15 amino acids. V lost 2 bases, J lost 5 bases, and 6 bases stayed unmatched. In germline, CDR1 is MNHEY, CDR2 SVGAGI. In DNA, the CDR3 is TGTGCCAGCAGTTACACACAGGGGGCGGTTTATGGCTACACCTTC. Its protein is CASSYTQGAVYGYTF.

The rearrangement joins TRBV7-8 to TRBJ1-4, with TRBD1 matching over 10 bases. Losses at the gene ends were 5 bases for V and 6 bases for J; bases not matched to a gene: 9. This CDR3 is 16 amino acids long. Germline V lookup: CDR1 SGHVS, CDR2 FQNEAQ. The CDR3 here is CASSITAGTGDEKLFF. CDR3 sequence (DNA): TGTGCCAGCAGCATCACCGCCGGGACAGGGGATGAAAAACTGTTTTTT.

The CDR3 DNA follows: TGTGCCTGGAGTGGCAGGGGGACCCTTAAAAACACCATATATTTT. It translates to CAWSGRGTLKNTIYF. The chain links TRBV30 to TRBJ1-3; TRBD1 agrees at 7 bases. The CDR3 runs 15 residues. Germline V lookup: CDR1 GTSNPN, CDR2 SVGIG (reference sequence). Germline trimming cut 1 base from V and 6 bases from J; bases unmatched to any gene: 9.

This clone has just one count. Other nucleotide sequences in the sample specify the same CDR3. J is TRBJ1-3 and V is TRBV5-1; TRBD1 is a possible D gene (6 bases). Germline V gene lookup returns CDR1 SGHRS and CDR2 YFSETQ. This CDR3 is built from 14 residues. Trimming took off 0 bases at V and 2 bases at J, with 6 bases between the two ends. The CDR3 spells CASSLDRAGNTIYF. The CDR3 DNA is TGCGCCAGCAGCTTGGACAGGGCTGGAAACACCATATATTTT.

This clone was counted once. The chain joins TRBV7-3 to TRBJ1-6; 7 bases agree with TRBD1. CDR3 size: 14 residues. Trimming removed 5 bases from V and 6 bases from J; junction bases left unmatched: 4. Germline V gives CDR1 SGHTA, CDR2 FQGTGA. CDR3 DNA: TGTGCCAGCAGCCCCAACAGGGGTAATTCACCCCTCCACTTT. Translating it yields CASSPNRGNSPLHF.

The chain combines TRBV4-3 with TRBJ2-2; 8 bases are a match to TRBD1. This CDR3 is 16 amino acids long. The V gene end was trimmed by 3 bases and the J gene end by 7 bases; junction bases not matched to a gene: 10. The germline gives CDR1 LGHNA, CDR2 YSLEER. The CDR3 sequence is CASSHDKDRVVGELFF. The DNA of the CDR3 is TGCGCCAGCAGCCATGATAAGGACAGGGTGGTCGGGGAGCTGTTTTTT.

To note about this clone: The junction shows a germline mismatch at one end, possibly a read error. The V and J genes are TRBV7-7 and TRBJ1-1; TRBD1 is a possible D gene (5 bases). The CDR3 covers 13 residues. The germline CDR1 and CDR2 sequences are SSHAT and FNYEAQ (reference sequence). Here the CDR3 DNA reads TGTGCTAGCAGCTTAATTGCAGGGACTGAAGCTTTCTTT. This encodes CASSLIAGTEAFF.

This clone was recorded only once. V gene TRBV5-4 combines with J gene TRBJ1-1; D is uncertain. The CDR3 is made up of 13 amino acids. Germline V gene sequence: CDR1 SGHNT, CDR2 YYREEE (reference sequence). V lost 4 bases, J lost 0 bases, and 7 bases lay in between. The CDR3 nucleotides read TGTGCCAGCAGCAGGAGGGTGAACACTGAAGCTTTCTTT. Translated: CASSRRVNTEAFF. Combining the CDR3 with reference TRBV5-4 and TRBJ1-1 gives the whole variable domain ETGVTQSPTHLIKTRGQQVTLRCSSQSGHNTVSWYQQALGQGPQFIFQYYREEENGRGNFPPRFSGLQFPNYSSELNVNALELDDSALYLCASSRRVNTEAFFGQGTRLTVV.

This rearrangement joins TRBV18 to TRBJ2-7, with 7 bases aligning to TRBD2. The ends lost 3 bases at V and 0 bases at J; junction bases unmatched: 2. CDR3 length: 14 residues. CDR1 is KGHSH, CDR2 LQKENI, per germline. CDR3 in amino acids: CASSPTSTSYEQYF. The CDR3 nucleotides read TGTGCCAGCTCACCGACTAGCACCTCCTACGAGCAGTACTTC. Full variable domain (outside the CDR3, taken from reference TRBV18 and TRBJ2-7): NAGVMQNPRHLVRRRGQEARLRCSPMKGHSHVYWYRQLPEEGLKFMVYLQKENIIDESGMPKERFSAEFPKEGPSILRIQQVVRGDSAAYFCASSPTSTSYEQYFGPGTRLTVT.

This clone was seen a single time. This chain connects TRBV28 to TRBJ2-7, with D perhaps TRBD1 (7 bases). Trimming removed 6 bases at V and 2 bases at J, with 14 bases between. This CDR3 comprises 14 residues. Germline V lookup: CDR1 MDHEN, CDR2 SYDVKM. CDR3 loop: CASSPGGQPYEQYF. The DNA of the CDR3 is TGTGCCAGCAGCCCCGGGGGACAGCCCTACGAGCAGTACTTC. Looking up the rest from reference TRBV28 and TRBJ2-7 gives the full variable domain: DVKVTQSSRYLVKRTGEKVFLECVQDMDHENMFWYRQDPGLGLRLIYFSYDVKMKEKGDIPEGYSVSREKKERFSLILESASTNQTSMYLCASSPGGQPYEQYFGPGTRLTVT.

The rearrangement joins TRBV19 to TRBJ1-5, with D unresolved. CDR3 length: 12 residues. Germline CDR1 LNHDA, CDR2 SQIVND (reference sequence). V shed 7 bases and J shed 2 bases, with 6 bases lying between them. The CDR3 loop is CASNEGNQPQHF. The DNA for the CDR3 is TGTGCCAGTAATGAGGGCAATCAGCCCCAGCATTTT.

The rearrangement links TRBV10-1 to TRBJ2-5; TRBD2 is a possible D gene (5 bases). The CDR3 covers 14 residues. Trimming pared 11 bases from V and 4 bases from J, leaving 20 bases between. The germline gives CDR1 WNHNN, CDR2 SYGVQD (reference sequence). The CDR3 here is CAALHRRALETQYF. The DNA of the CDR3 is TGCGCCGCCTTACACCGGCGGGCCTTAGAGACCCAGTACTTC.

The V call is TRBV7-2, the J call TRBJ1-1; the match to TRBD1 covers 8 bases. Germline loops: CDR1 SGHTA, CDR2 FQGNSA. The length of the CDR3 is 14 residues. The V and J ends lost 7 bases and 6 bases, in that order; junction bases with no gene match: 10. The CDR3 protein is CASTHRGGRAEAFF. The CDR3 bases are TGTGCCAGCACCCACAGGGGGGGGAGGGCTGAAGCTTTCTTT.

V is TRBV5-1 and J is TRBJ1-1, with D possibly TRBD1 on 5 matching bases. The CDR3 consists of 13 residues. V was shortened by 3 bases and J by 6 bases, with 12 bases between the two germline ends. Per the germline V gene, CDR1 is SGHRS and CDR2 is YFSETQ. The CDR3 sequence: CASSYGGAAEAFF. In DNA, the CDR3 is TGCGCCAGCAGCTATGGAGGGGCGGCTGAAGCTTTCTTT.

The V and J genes are TRBV6-2 or TRBV6-3 and TRBJ2-2; D may correspond to TRBD1 or TRBD2 (5 bases each). The CDR3 runs to 15 residues. Germline lookup yields CDR1 MNHEY and CDR2 SVGEGT. Trimming pared 7 bases from V and 1 base from J, leaving 13 bases between. The CDR3 coding sequence is TGTGCCAGCAACCCGGGGCCCTTGAACACCGGGGAGCTGTTTTTT. Translated: CASNPGPLNTGELFF.